These 25 T cell receptor beta chains share one sample of origin, sequenced in a study of blood T cells in healthy people across ages (dated by TCRdb to 2013 to 2016). Libraries were built with 5' RACE. The sequencer listed for this sample is Illumina HiSeq 2500. A second PCR of about 6 to 12 cycles was performed with a sample-barcoded 5' primer and a J-beta primer mix. TCRdb cleaned the public reads at Q25 with fastp, built clones with MiXCR and kept in-frame beta chains. Every CDR3 protein is listed once, alongside the most common genes and DNA of its rows. The sample table contains approximately 400,000 distinct CDR3 sequences; only one count was recorded for over 45% of them. Together, the top ten hold under 60% of the sample. Material: blood. All receptors derive from a man in his sixties in good health.

This clonotype turned up a few times. The rearrangement joins TRBV6-6 to TRBJ2-1; 9 bases line up with TRBD2. The germline CDR1 and CDR2 sequences are MNHNY and SVGAGI (reference sequence). Unmatched junction bases numbered 9, after V lost 0 bases and J lost 9 bases. The CDR3 extends over 16 amino acids. The CDR3 coding sequence is TGTGCCAGCAGTTACTCGAAGGCGGGAGGGCCGGGTGAGCAGTTCTTC. Translating gives CASSYSKAGGPGEQFF.

The rearrangement links TRBV5-1 to TRBJ2-2; D gene uncertain. From germline, CDR1 is SGHRS and CDR2 YFSETQ. The CDR3 spans 14 residues. V dropped 5 bases and J dropped 1 base, with 9 bases sitting between them. This CDR3 reads CASRTSLNTGELFF. The CDR3 DNA is TGCGCCAGCAGGACATCCTTGAACACCGGGGAGCTGTTTTTT.

In its sample, this clonotype was seen many times. The rearrangement joins TRBV5-5 to TRBJ1-2; D unresolved. The CDR3 loop spans 15 amino acids. Trimming removed 4 bases from V and 3 bases from J, with 16 bases in between. Per germline, CDR1 SGHKS and CDR2 YYEKEE (reference sequence). CDR3 nucleotides: TGTGCCAGCAGCAAGGTCCCGCCTTTAGACTATGGCTACACCTTC. Translation gives CASSKVPPLDYGYTF.

J is TRBJ2-1 and V is TRBV29-1; TRBD1 agrees at 7 bases. This CDR3 is built from 13 residues. With V trimmed by 7 bases and J by 8 bases, 11 bases remained unmatched. In germline, CDR1 is SQVTM, CDR2 ANQGSEA. CDR3 in amino acids: CSGGQRPVYEQFF. CDR3 nucleotide sequence: TGCAGCGGGGGACAGAGGCCCGTGTATGAGCAGTTCTTC.

The chain couples TRBV20-1 to TRBJ2-3; D is possibly TRBD2 (7 bases). The V gene's germline CDR1 is DFQATT and CDR2 SNEGSKA (reference sequence). The CDR3 is 15 amino acids. Between the trimmed V and J ends, which lost 5 bases and 3 bases, there was a span of 18 bases. CDR3 amino acids: CSAGASGGGTDTQYF. In DNA form, the CDR3 reads TGCAGTGCTGGGGCTAGCGGAGGGGGGACAGATACGCAGTATTTT.

This clonotype was counted only a few times. This chain links TRBV11-2 with TRBJ2-2; 8 bases match TRBD1. The CDR3 has 17 amino acids. Germline V gives CDR1 SGHAT, CDR2 FQNNGV. Trimming removed 4 bases from V and 6 bases from J; junction bases left unmatched: 13. CDR3 residues: CASSSTQGARYSGELFF. The CDR3 DNA is TGTGCCAGCAGCTCTACCCAGGGGGCGCGTTACTCCGGGGAGCTGTTTTTT.

The rearrangement uses TRBV20-1 and TRBJ2-1, with TRBD2 matching 8 bases. Unmatched junction bases numbered 10, after V lost 0 bases and J lost 6 bases. The CDR3 runs to 16 residues. Germline V gene lookup returns CDR1 DFQATT and CDR2 SNEGSKA (reference sequence). The CDR3 nucleotides read TGCAGTGCTAGAGATATTGTCGGGAGGGAAATCAATGAGCAGTTCTTC. It specifies CSARDIVGREINEQFF.

This chain joins TRBV20-1 and TRBJ2-7, with 8 nucleotides matching TRBD2. Trimming took 5 bases from V and 2 from J; bases not matched to a gene: 8. The CDR3 is 14 amino acids. The germline V gene has CDR1 DFQATT and CDR2 SNEGSKA (reference sequence). The CDR3 loop is CSAPLAGGTYEQYF. CDR3 DNA: TGCAGTGCTCCCCTAGCGGGCGGGACCTACGAGCAGTACTTC.

The rearrangement joins TRBV7-2 to TRBJ2-1; D is unclear. The end of the DNA is better explained by TRBJ2-7, so the J call may be wrong. Germline V gene data show CDR1 as SGHTA and CDR2 as FQGNSA. There are 15 residues in the CDR3. The CDR3 coding sequence is TGTGCCAGCAGCTTAGACCAAAGCTCCTACAATGAGCAGTACTTC. Protein product: CASSLDQSSYNEQYF.

The chain combines TRBV20-1 with TRBJ2-1, with D unclear. The germline gives CDR1 DFQATT, CDR2 SNEGSKA (reference sequence). V was trimmed by 3 bases and J by 1 base, leaving 7 bases between them. The length of the CDR3 is 13 residues. CDR3 residues: CSASDRSYNEQFF. CDR3 nucleotides: TGCAGTGCTAGCGACCGTTCCTACAATGAGCAGTTCTTC.

The chain combines TRBV3-1 with TRBJ2-3; D might be TRBD1 or TRBD2, each matching 5 bases. CDR3 length: 13 residues. Trimming stripped 0 bases from V and 11 bases from J, with 12 bases between. Germline V lookup: CDR1 LGHDT, CDR2 YNNKEL (reference sequence). CDR3 nucleotide sequence: TGTGCCAGCAGCCAAGAATGGGGGATAGTGCAGTATTTT. Translating it yields CASSQEWGIVQYF.

V usage is TRBV12-3 or TRBV12-4 and J usage is TRBJ1-5; no reliable D call. The CDR3 has 15 amino acids. Trimming removed 7 bases from V and 6 bases from J, with 19 bases in between. CDR3 coding DNA: TGTGCCAGCACCGTCACGGAGGCTTCTAGTCAGCCCCAGCATTTT. Translating it yields CASTVTEASSQPQHF.

V is TRBV7-9 and J is TRBJ2-5; maybe TRBD1 (6 bases). Trimming removed 5 bases at V and 2 bases at J, with 12 bases between. The CDR3 loop spans 14 amino acids. Germline loops: CDR1 SEHNR, CDR2 FQNEAQ (reference sequence). The CDR3 nucleotides read TGTGCCAGCAGCCGGGACATTACGCAAGAGACCCAGTACTTC. It specifies CASSRDITQETQYF.

The chain links TRBV28 to TRBJ2-2; 7 bases are shared with TRBD1. CDR1 and CDR2 (germline): MDHEN, SYDVKM. The CDR3 is made up of 14 amino acids. V lost 6 bases and J lost 3; bases outside the gene matches: 4. CDR3 loop: CASRPDRDTGELFF. The CDR3, as DNA: TGTGCCAGCAGACCCGACAGGGACACCGGGGAGCTGTTTTTT.

The chain couples TRBV7-8 to TRBJ1-2; D possibly corresponds to TRBD1 (5 bases). V lost 1 base to trimming and J lost 7 bases, with 13 bases between them. The CDR3 contains 14 residues. Germline loops: CDR1 SGHVS, CDR2 FQNEAQ. This chain's CDR3 is CASSLDLGEVGYTF. The CDR3 coding sequence is TGTGCCAGCAGCTTAGATCTGGGGGAGGTTGGCTACACCTTC.

The sample holds many counts of this clonotype. The chain links TRBV7-9 to TRBJ2-7; TRBD2 might be the D (6 bases). CDR3 size: 14 residues. Germline CDR1 SEHNR, CDR2 FQNEAQ (reference sequence). Trimming removed 0 bases at V and 2 bases at J, with 8 bases between. The CDR3 DNA is TGTGCCAGCAGCTTAGCCGGGACTGCCTACGAGCAGTACTTC. Translating it yields CASSLAGTAYEQYF. Based on the CDR3 plus reference TRBV7-9 and TRBJ2-7, the full variable domain is DTGVSQNPRHKITKRGQNVTFRCDPISEHNRLYWYRQTLGQGPEFLTYFQNEAQLEKSRLLSDRFSAERPKGSFSTLEIQRTEQGDSAMYLCASSLAGTAYEQYFGPGTRLTVT.

This clonotype was recorded a few times. The chain carries TRBV18 and TRBJ2-6; the D gene is possibly TRBD1 (6 bases). Germline values: CDR1 KGHSH, CDR2 LQKENI. CDR3 length equals 18 residues. V lost 2 bases to trimming and J lost 0 bases, with 14 bases between them. CDR3 DNA sequence: TGTGCCAGCTCACCAACACAGGGCCTAATCTCTGGGGCCAACGTCCTGACTTTC. The encoded protein is CASSPTQGLISGANVLTF.

The rearrangement uses TRBV28 and TRBJ1-4, with D hard to call. The V end was cut by 2 bases, the J end by 7 bases, with 14 bases between. Germline V lookup: CDR1 MDHEN, CDR2 SYDVKM. The CDR3 totals 15 residues. CDR3 sequence (DNA): TGTGCCAGCAGTTTAGATCGGCAGTGGGGTGAAAAACTGTTTTTT. It encodes CASSLDRQWGEKLFF. Filled out from reference TRBV28 and TRBJ1-4, the complete variable domain reads DVKVTQSSRYLVKRTGEKVFLECVQDMDHENMFWYRQDPGLGLRLIYFSYDVKMKEKGDIPEGYSVSREKKERFSLILESASTNQTSMYLCASSLDRQWGEKLFFGSGTQLSVL.

This clonotype was seen only a few times. The CDR3 coding sequence is TGTGCCAGCAGGGAAACAGGGCAGCGGGGCTACACCTTC. This translates into CASRETGQRGYTF. The chain links TRBV2 to TRBJ1-2; D possibly corresponds to TRBD1 (6 bases). CDR3 size: 13 residues. CDR1 SNHLY and CDR2 FYNNEI come from the germline V gene. V gave up 6 bases and J gave up 8 bases, with 16 bases separating them.

The J gene is TRBJ2-3, the V gene TRBV5-6; D assignment may be TRBD1 or TRBD2 (5 bases each). Trimming removed 2 bases from V and 2 bases from J, with 9 bases in between. The CDR3 consists of 14 residues. Germline values: CDR1 SGHDT, CDR2 YYEEEE. CDR3 bases: TGTGCCAGCAGCTTCACGGGGCCCACAGATACGCAGTATTTT. Translating it yields CASSFTGPTDTQYF.

For this clonotype: The junction shows a germline mismatch at one end, possibly a read error. This chain joins TRBV4-2 and TRBJ1-3, with D tentatively TRBD1 (6 bases). Germline assignment: CDR1 LGHNA and CDR2 YNFKEQ. CDR3 length: 17 residues. CDR3 nucleotides: TGTACCAGCAGCCAAGACGGACAGCTCTTCTCTGGAAACACCATATATTTT. It translates to CTSSQDGQLFSGNTIYF.

V and J are TRBV27 and TRBJ2-7, with 8 bases identical to TRBD2. Trimming removed 5 bases from V and 4 bases from J; junction bases left unmatched: 10. Germline loops: CDR1 MNHEY, CDR2 SMNVEV (reference sequence). This CDR3 spans 15 amino acids. CDR3 sequence reads: CASSRTRAGVYEQYF. The CDR3 nucleotides are TGTGCCAGCAGTCGTACTAGAGCGGGAGTATACGAGCAGTACTTC.

This clonotype has just a few counts. The V call is TRBV12-3 or TRBV12-4, the J call TRBJ2-3; TRBD2 agrees at 16 bases. This CDR3 is 23 amino acids long. V lost 2 bases, J lost 1 base, and 18 bases stayed unmatched. The CDR3 nucleotides are TGTGCCAGCAGTTTACGGAACCCCCTACCGGGACTAGCGGGAGGGCCTGGCACAGATACGCAGTATTTT. Residues: CASSLRNPLPGLAGGPGTDTQYF.

This clonotype was counted between two and nine times. The V gene is TRBV10-3, the J gene TRBJ1-1; D perhaps matches TRBD1 (5 bases). This CDR3 has 14 amino acids. Trimming shortened V by 2 bases and J by 7 bases, and 14 bases separated the two germline ends. Germline V gene sequence: CDR1 ENHRY, CDR2 SYGVKD. CDR3 sequence reads: CAISEQGRGGEAFF. The DNA for the CDR3 is TGTGCCATCAGTGAGCAGGGTCGGGGCGGTGAAGCTTTCTTT.

V gene TRBV27 combines with J gene TRBJ2-7; perhaps TRBD2 as D (5 bases). This CDR3 has 14 amino acids. V gave up 8 bases and J gave up 2 bases, with 16 bases separating them. The V gene's germline CDR1 is MNHEY and CDR2 SMNVEV (reference sequence). Here the CDR3 DNA reads TGTGCCAGCTACGGGGTGGCTAACCCCTACGAGCAGTACTTC. It translates to CASYGVANPYEQYF.